What follows describes a single T cell receptor (beta chain). The data stem from a study of T cells in Graves' hyperthyroidism and ophthalmopathy. There were TCR beta CDR3 regions amplified from RNA transcripts. HTBI primers were employed in a first-round RT-PCR of the TCR CDR3. TCRdb reprocessed the multiplex PCR reads with MiXCR, giving one entry per CDR3 protein. The repertoire consists of 750,000 to 900,000 distinct CDR3 sequences, with roughly 40% occurring once and the leading ten covering 7.5% to 9.5%. This receptor was obtained from a man aged 18 to 29 with Graves' hyperthyroidism. Sequencing input: blood.

The CDR3 region has the DNA TGTGCCAGCAGCCAGGACAAGGACTACGAGCAGTACTTC. It encodes CASSQDKDYEQYF. The chain employs TRBV14 and TRBJ2-7; possibly TRBD1 for D (5 bases). The length of the CDR3 is 13 residues. V lost 3 bases and J 3 bases, leaving 9 bases between the germline ends. Per the germline V gene, CDR1 is SGHDN and CDR2 is FVKESK.